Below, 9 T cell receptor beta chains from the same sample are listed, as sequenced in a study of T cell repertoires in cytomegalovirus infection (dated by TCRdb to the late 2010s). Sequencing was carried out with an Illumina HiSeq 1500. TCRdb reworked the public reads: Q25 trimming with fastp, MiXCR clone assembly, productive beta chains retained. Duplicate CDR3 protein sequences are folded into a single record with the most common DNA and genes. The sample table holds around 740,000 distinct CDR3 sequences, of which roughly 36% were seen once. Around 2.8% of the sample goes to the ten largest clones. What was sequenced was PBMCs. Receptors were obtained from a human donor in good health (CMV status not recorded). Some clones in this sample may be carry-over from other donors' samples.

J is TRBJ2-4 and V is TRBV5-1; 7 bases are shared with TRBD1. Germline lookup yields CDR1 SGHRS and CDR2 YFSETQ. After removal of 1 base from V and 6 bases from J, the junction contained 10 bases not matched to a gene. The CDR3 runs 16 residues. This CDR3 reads CASSLPPAGGANIQYF. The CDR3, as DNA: TGCGCCAGCAGCTTGCCCCCCGCAGGGGGAGCAAACATTCAGTACTTC.

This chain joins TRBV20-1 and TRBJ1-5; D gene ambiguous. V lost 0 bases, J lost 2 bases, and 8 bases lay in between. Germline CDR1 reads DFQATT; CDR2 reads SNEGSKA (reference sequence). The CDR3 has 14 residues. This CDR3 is CSARDTGGNQPQHF. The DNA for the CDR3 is TGCAGTGCTAGAGATACCGGGGGCAATCAGCCCCAGCATTTT.

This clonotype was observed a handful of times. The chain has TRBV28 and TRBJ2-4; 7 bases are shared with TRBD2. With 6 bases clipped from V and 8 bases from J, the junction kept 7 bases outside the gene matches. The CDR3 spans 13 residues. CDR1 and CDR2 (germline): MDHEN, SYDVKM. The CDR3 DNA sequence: TGTGCCAGCAGCGGCGGGGGAGGATACATTCAGTACTTC. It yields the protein CASSGGGGYIQYF. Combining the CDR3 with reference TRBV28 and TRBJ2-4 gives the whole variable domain DVKVTQSSRYLVKRTGEKVFLECVQDMDHENMFWYRQDPGLGLRLIYFSYDVKMKEKGDIPEGYSVSREKKERFSLILESASTNQTSMYLCASSGGGGYIQYFGAGTRLSVL.

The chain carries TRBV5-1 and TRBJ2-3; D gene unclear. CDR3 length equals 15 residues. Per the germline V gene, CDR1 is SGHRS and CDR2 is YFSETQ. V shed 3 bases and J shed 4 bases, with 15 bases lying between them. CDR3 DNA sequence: TGCGCCAGCAGCTCTAAATCTGGGCCGTCAGATACGCAGTATTTT. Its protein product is CASSSKSGPSDTQYF.

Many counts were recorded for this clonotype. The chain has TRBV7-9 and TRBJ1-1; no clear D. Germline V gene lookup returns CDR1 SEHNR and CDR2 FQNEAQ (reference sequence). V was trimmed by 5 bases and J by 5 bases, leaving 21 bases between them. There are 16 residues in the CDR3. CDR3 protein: CASSLTEAGYTTEAFF. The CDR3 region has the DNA TGTGCCAGCAGCCTCACGGAGGCGGGGTATACTACTGAAGCTTTCTTT.

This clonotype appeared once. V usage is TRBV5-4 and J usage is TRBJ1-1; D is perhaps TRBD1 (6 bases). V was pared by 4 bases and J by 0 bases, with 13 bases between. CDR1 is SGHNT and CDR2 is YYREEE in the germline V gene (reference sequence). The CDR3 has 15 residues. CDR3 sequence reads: CASSPKQGVNTEAFF. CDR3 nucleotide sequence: TGTGCCAGCAGCCCGAAACAGGGTGTGAACACTGAAGCTTTCTTT.

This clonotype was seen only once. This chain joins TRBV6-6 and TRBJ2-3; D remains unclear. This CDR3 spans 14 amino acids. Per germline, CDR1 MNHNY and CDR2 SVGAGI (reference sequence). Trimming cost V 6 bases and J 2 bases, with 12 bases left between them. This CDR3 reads CASRKVMITDTQYF. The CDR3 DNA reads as TGTGCCAGCAGGAAAGTTATGATCACAGATACGCAGTATTTT.

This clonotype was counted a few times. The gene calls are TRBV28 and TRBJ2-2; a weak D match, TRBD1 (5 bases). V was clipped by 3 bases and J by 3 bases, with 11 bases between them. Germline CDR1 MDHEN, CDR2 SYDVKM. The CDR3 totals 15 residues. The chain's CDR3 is CASSFPQGDTGELFF. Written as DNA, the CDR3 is TGTGCCAGCAGTTTTCCCCAAGGGGACACCGGGGAGCTGTTTTTT.

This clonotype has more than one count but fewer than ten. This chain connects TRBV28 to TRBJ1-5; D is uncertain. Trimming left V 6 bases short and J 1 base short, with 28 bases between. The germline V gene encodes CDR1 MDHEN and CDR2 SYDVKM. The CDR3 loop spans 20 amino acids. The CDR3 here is CASRFDTFDGEIRSNQPQHF. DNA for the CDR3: TGTGCCAGCAGATTTGACACCTTTGACGGGGAAATAAGGAGCAATCAGCCCCAGCATTTT.